This T cell receptor beta chain comes out of a study of Ad26.COV2.S vaccination and SARS-CoV-2 variants (dated by TCRdb to the early 2020s). A note on the overall study: Vaccine-arm donors were drawn from COV1001, a multicentre, randomized, double-blind, placebo-controlled phase I-IIa trial of Ad26.COV2.S in healthy adults. Ad26.COV2.S was administered intramuscularly at a dose of 5x10^10 or 1x10^11 viral particles, either as one shot or as two shots given 56 days apart. Throughout the experiments and outcome assessment, investigators stayed blinded to trial group allocation. The TCR-sequenced set comprised about 32 samples: some 20 Ad26.COV2.S vaccine recipients, 5 placebo recipients and 8 SARS-CoV-2 convalescent individuals. Trial participants were randomized into five groups of five, in which low-dose or high-dose Ad26.COV2.S was given once or twice, or placebo was given on both occasions. TCRbeta repertoire sequencing was used to assess the specificity and breadth of SARS-CoV-2-reactive T cell receptors after Ad26.COV2.S vaccination. Broad study findings and their caveats: The study was not powered to compare responses between vaccine doses or regimens. After vaccination, substantial breadth of spike-specific CD8+ and CD4+ T cell responses was reported. The authors noted that total T cell responses may have been underestimated by the TCR breadth and depth analyses. Vaccine and placebo recipients had comparable non-spike TCR breadth, which fits with the vaccine containing only spike. Ad26.COV2.S recipients had higher spike-specific TCR breadth than placebo recipients (P = 0.0014).

Points on this clone: No antigen is known for it. Base qualities are not at hand, and no much larger clone is one base apart.

The CDR3 sequence holds 16 residues, the cysteine and phenylalanine included. The only DNA kept is the CDR3, 48 bases in frame from the first base. CDR1 and CDR2 are drawn from the germline V gene (reference sequence): GTSNPN, SVGIG. V is pared back by 0 bases and J by 2 bases, with 15 bases lying between the germline termini. The treatment or condition label, as the study defines it: approximately 18 received Ad26.COV2.S at low or high dose, single or two shots; 5 received placebo; per-sample allocation not given. For vaccine and placebo recipients, repertoires were sequenced using samples collected on day 63 after the first injection. Between 29 July and 7 August 2020, Cohort 1b enrolled some 25 adults aged 18-55 years at one site in Boston, USA. Ad26.COV2.S was a replication-incompetent adenovirus type 26 vector that expressed a prefusion-stabilized SARS-CoV-2 spike protein derived from the original Wuhan strain.

The immunoSEQ Assay was used to sequence TCRbeta CDR3 regions. After extraction, genomic DNA underwent amplification by bias-controlled multiplex PCR, followed by high-throughput sequencing. From the authors' description of their analysis: To quantify the absolute abundance of every unique TCRbeta CDR3 region, sequences were collapsed and filtered. T cell fraction was estimated by normalization of TCRbeta template counts to usable DNA, with usable DNA being measured through amplification of reference genes present in all nucleated cells. Repertoire TCRs were annotated as SARS-CoV-2-specific by exact matching of V gene, CDR3 amino acid sequence and J gene to a known reactive TCR set. The reference SARS-CoV-2 TCR set was obtained from MIRA and was filtered for enrichment in COVID-19-positive ImmuneCODE repertoires, whereby public or cross-reactive TCRs were removed. Based on the MIRA antigens, annotated TCRs were further analysed at the level of specific ORF or position within ORF. Breadth was defined as annotated unique rearrangements over total unique productive rearrangements; depth was the summed frequency of those rearrangements. Group comparisons of TCR breadth used two-sided Wilcoxon rank-sum tests. TCRdb limited this immuneACCESS table to in-frame rearrangements with V and J called. A share of clones is missing; checked studies link under half to unresolved V genes, and the rest is unexplained. The DNA was the basis for D and trimming; V, J and clone size are from that table. In all, the sample holds about 680,000 clones, and roughly 90% of those were seen once. The biggest ten clones account for about 1.5% of the sample.

This material consisted of peripheral blood, taken in a trial of Ad26.COV2.S vaccine versus placebo. This receptor was identified in a person aged 18-60 years who received the Ad26.COV2.S COVID-19 vaccine or a placebo. The chain employs TRBV30 and TRBJ2-3; the D gene may be TRBD1 or TRBD2, since each aligns over 5 bases. The CDR3 amino acid sequence is: CAWSVHEVGTTDTQYF. The bases are TGTGCCTGGAGTGTACACGAGGTTGGGACCACAGATACGCAGTATTTT.